This T cell receptor (beta chain) was found in a study of Ad26.COV2.S vaccination and SARS-CoV-2 variants. The treatment: over 15 received Ad26.COV2.S at low or high dose, single or two shots; about 5 received placebo; per-sample allocation not given. Sampling took place 63 days after the first vaccine or placebo injection. The protocol was immunoSEQ multiplex PCR, while the TCRdb copy is restricted to in-frame clones and leaves out a portion. The data show almost 400,000 clones, with around nine tenths seen just once and 1.5% to 2% held by the top ten. There are 13 residues in the CDR3. V was pared by 8 bases and J by 3 bases, with 7 bases of the junction left unmatched. Germline CDR1 reads LGHNT; CDR2 reads FRNRAP.

Sequencing used peripheral blood, obtained in a trial of Ad26.COV2.S vaccine versus placebo. V usage is TRBV12-5 and J usage is TRBJ2-7; 7 nucleotides agree with TRBD2. This clonotype was sampled from a person between 18 and 65 years old who received the Ad26.COV2.S COVID-19 vaccine or a placebo. CDR3 coding DNA: TGTGCTAGTTCCGACGCGGGAGACTACGAGCAGTACTTC. Protein sequence: CASSDAGDYEQYF.